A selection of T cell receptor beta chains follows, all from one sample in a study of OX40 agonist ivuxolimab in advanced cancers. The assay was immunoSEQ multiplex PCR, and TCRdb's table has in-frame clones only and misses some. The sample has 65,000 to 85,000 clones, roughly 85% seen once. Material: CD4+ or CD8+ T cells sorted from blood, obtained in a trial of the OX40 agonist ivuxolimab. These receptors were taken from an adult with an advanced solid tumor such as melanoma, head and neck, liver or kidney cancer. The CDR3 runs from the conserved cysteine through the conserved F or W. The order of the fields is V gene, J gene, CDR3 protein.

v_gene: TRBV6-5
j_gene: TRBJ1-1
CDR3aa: CASSLTGGVTEAFF

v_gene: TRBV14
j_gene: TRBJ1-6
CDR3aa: CASSQIGQRSPLHF

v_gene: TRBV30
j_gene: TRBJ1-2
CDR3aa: CAWSVAGGNNYGYTF

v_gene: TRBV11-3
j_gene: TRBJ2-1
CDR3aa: CASSLGGGANEQFF

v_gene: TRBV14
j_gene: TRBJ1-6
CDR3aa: CASSLRGRVESPLHF

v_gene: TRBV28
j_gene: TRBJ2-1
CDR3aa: CASSLRTSGRNEQFF

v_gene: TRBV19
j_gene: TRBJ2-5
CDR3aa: CASSMGTQGETQYF

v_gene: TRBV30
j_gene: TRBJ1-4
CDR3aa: CAWNGKGLDEKLFF

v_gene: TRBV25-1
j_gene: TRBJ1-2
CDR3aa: CASSATNYGYTF

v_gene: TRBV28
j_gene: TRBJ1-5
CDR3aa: CASSLGGADQPQHF

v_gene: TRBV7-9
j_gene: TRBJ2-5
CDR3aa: CASSLVGTGGETQYF

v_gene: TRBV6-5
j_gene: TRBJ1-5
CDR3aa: CASSYGGGQPQHF

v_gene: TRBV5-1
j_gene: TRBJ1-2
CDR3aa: CASSLAVNSPNYGYTF

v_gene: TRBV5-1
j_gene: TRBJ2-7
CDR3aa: CASSLGLAADEQYF

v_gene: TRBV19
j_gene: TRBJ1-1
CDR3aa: CASRIDRGSAFF

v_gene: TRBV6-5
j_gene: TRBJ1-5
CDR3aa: CASSQLNSNQPQHF

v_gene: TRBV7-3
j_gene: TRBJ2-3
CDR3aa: CASSLRGLAAGGRGTDTQYF

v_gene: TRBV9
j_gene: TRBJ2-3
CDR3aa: CASSVEGLSSTDTQYF

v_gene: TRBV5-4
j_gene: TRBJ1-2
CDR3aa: CASSSYRGSGLYGYTF

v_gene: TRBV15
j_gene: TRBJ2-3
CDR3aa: CATSRPLSSGGAGDTDTQYF

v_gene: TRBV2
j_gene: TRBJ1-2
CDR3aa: CASSERGGGYGYTF

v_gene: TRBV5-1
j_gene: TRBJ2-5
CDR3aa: CASGGGIRETQYF

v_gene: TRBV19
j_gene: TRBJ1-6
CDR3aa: CASSTRTGVSLHF

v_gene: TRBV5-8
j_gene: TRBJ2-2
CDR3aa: CASSRGTVNTGELFF

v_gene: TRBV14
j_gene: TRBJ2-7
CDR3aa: CASSPSREPQYF

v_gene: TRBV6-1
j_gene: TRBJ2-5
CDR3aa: CASSESGLAWRVETQYF

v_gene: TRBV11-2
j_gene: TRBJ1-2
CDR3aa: CASSPRFFNYGYTF

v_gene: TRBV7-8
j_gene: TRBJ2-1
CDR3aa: CASSSRTSGDWGEQFF

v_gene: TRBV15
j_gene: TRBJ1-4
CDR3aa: CATAPGQGMVIEKLFF

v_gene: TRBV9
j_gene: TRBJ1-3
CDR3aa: CASSDGQGGLSSGNTIYF

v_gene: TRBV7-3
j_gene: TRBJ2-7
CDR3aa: CASSLASGSAYEQYF

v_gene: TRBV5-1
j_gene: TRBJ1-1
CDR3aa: CASSPNRAAVNTEAFF

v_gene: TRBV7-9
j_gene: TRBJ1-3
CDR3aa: CASSTRDRAPGNTIYF

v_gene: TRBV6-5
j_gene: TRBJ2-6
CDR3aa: CASRVGWPGANVLTF

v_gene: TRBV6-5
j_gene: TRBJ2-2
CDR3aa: CASSRGPRNTGELFF

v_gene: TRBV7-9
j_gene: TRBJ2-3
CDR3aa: CASSPLPTLGSTDTQYF

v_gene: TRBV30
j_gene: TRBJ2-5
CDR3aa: CAWWGTGWAWETQYF

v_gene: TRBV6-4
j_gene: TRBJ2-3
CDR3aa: CASSVGRGSSTDTQYF

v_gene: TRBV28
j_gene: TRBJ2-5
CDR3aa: CASSLMAETQYF

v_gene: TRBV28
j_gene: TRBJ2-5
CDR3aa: CASSSWRGTQYF

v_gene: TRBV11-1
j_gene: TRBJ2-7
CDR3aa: CASSSTQNEQYF

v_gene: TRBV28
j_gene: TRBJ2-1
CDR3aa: CASQTDRDVDEQFF

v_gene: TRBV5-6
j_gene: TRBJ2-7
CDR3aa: CASSLGGSSYEQYF

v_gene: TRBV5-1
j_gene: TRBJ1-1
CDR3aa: CASSLGGDDEAFF

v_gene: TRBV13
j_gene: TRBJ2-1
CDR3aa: CASSLLTSGMDNEQFF

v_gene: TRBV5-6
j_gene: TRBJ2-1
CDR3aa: CASSTGLSYNEQFF

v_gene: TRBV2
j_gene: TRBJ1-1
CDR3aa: CASGAVLVTNTEAFF

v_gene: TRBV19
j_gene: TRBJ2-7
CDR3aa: CASGLGSGPSYEQYF

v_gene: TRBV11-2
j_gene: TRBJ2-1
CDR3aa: CASSLGTWERTYNEQFF

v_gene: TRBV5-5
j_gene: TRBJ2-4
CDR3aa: CASSLVSGAKNIQYF

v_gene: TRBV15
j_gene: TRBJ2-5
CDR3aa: CATSRDVGTEETQYF

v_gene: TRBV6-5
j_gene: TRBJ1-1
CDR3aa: CASSWDTEAFF

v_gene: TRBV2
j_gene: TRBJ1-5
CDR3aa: CASTVQGYGQPQHF

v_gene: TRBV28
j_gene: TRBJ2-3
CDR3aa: CASSLGFTDTQYF

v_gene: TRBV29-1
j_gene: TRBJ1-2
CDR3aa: CSAGQGLYGYTF